This TCR beta chain was found in a study of T cells after yellow fever vaccination. Regarding the study as a whole: In post-booster samples, most primary-vaccination clones reappeared (approximately 97% CD4, 88% CD8).

TCRdb processed the 5' RACE reads anew with MiXCR; each CDR3 protein has one entry. Of about 96,000 distinct CDR3 sequences listed, roughly 8.2% were seen once; the top ten hold around a sixth. This CDR3 is built from 14 residues. This clonotype showed up just a few times. Here the sequenced sample was CD8+ T cells not binding an NS4B(214-222) dextramer, sorted from PBMCs, taken roughly 14 days after the first yellow fever vaccination. The rearrangement joins TRBV21-1 to TRBJ1-1. TRBV21-1 constitutes a pseudogene. This sequence originates from a man aged 18-30 years who received the YFV17D yellow fever vaccine. For the CDR3, the DNA is TGTGCCAGCAGCAAGCCCAGTCGCCGCACTGAAGCTTTCTTT. It codes for CASSKPSRRTEAFF.